This entry features one T cell receptor (beta chain) sequence. The method was immunoSEQ multiplex PCR; TCRdb's version includes in-frame clones alone and lacks a portion of them. The sample holds around 200,000 clones, less than 90% seen once. This record belongs to a study of blood T cell repertoires in COVID-19. Germline CDR1 reads SGHRS; CDR2 reads YFSETQ. V was pared by 3 bases and J by 4 bases, with 11 bases between. This CDR3 has 14 amino acids. Sequencing was carried out using PBMCs or T cells enriched from blood (not recorded which). The sequence was collected from a woman in her fifties or sixties in a cohort exposed to, infected with or recovered from COVID-19 (not recorded which). The J gene is TRBJ2-1, the V gene TRBV5-1; the D gene is possibly TRBD2 (5 bases). The CDR3 loop reads CASSSRGPYNEQFF. The CDR3 DNA follows: TGCGCCAGCAGCTCGCGAGGGCCTTACAATGAGCAGTTCTTC.